The clone carrying this TCR beta chain has more than one count but fewer than ten. TCRdb independently ran MiXCR on the RT-PCR reads; one entry per CDR3 protein. The sample records approximately 430,000 distinct CDR3 sequences, approximately 16% being singletons. The CDR3 has 14 residues. Trimming cost V 4 bases and J 6 bases; bases outside gene matches: 12. Germline-derived CDR1 and CDR2 are DFQATT and SNEGSKA (reference sequence). The sample belongs to a study of patients and donors after allogeneic stem cell transplantation. Sample: blood, either unsorted or a sorted T cell fraction (not recorded which). This chain connects TRBV20-1 to TRBJ2-7; 7 positions match TRBD1. The source is a human donor who was either an allogeneic HSCT recipient or a stem cell or donor lymphocyte infusion donor (not recorded which). It is not recorded whose cells these are; they may come from a transplant donor. The CDR3 region has the DNA TGCAGTGCTACGAGACAGGGCAGTACGGGCGAGCAGTACTTC. This gives the protein CSATRQGSTGEQYF.